These 8 T cell receptor beta chains were sequenced from one sample in a study of cytomegalovirus exposure and HLA in healthy donors. The table came from immunoSEQ multiplex PCR; TCRdb's copy has only in-frame clones and leaves some out. The repertoire has approximately 90,000 clones, approximately 93% of them found once; the top ten carry 1.1%. Sequenced sample: PBMCs. The receptors were gathered from a woman aged 30 to 39 in good health and CMV-seropositive.

This rearrangement joins TRBV5-1 to TRBJ2-1; D is uncertain. CDR1 and CDR2 from the germline V gene are SGHRS and YFSETQ. The CDR3 sequence is 13 residues long. Between the trimmed V and J ends, which lost 0 bases and 8 bases, there was a span of 9 bases. Here the CDR3 reads CASSLVVNDEQFF. In DNA form, the CDR3 reads TGCGCCAGCAGCTTGGTAGTGAACGATGAGCAGTTCTTC.

The chain uses TRBV5-6 and TRBJ1-3, with 9 bases aligning to TRBD1. CDR1 is SGHDT and CDR2 is YYEEEE in the germline V gene. The CDR3 length is 14 residues. With V trimmed by 5 bases and J by 5 bases, 5 bases remained unmatched. The CDR3 DNA is TGTGCCAGCAGTTCGGACAGGGGTAGAAACACCATATATTTT. Residues: CASSSDRGRNTIYF.

The V gene is TRBV19, the J gene TRBJ2-2, with 9 bases matching TRBD1. V was clipped by 4 bases and J by 1 base; unmatched bases: 4. Germline CDR1 is LNHDA and CDR2 is SQIVND (reference sequence). The CDR3 spans 16 residues. The CDR3 bases are TGTGCCAGTAGTACGGGACAGGGCGTGAACACCGGGGAGCTGTTTTTT. This codes for CASSTGQGVNTGELFF.

V gene TRBV13 combines with J gene TRBJ1-4; D remains ambiguous. Germline V gene data show CDR1 as PRHDT and CDR2 as FYEKMQ (reference sequence). Trimming took 1 base from V and 11 from J, leaving 14 bases between them. The length of the CDR3 is 14 residues. The CDR3: CASSLVGERGKLFF. In DNA, the CDR3 is TGTGCCAGCAGCTTAGTGGGAGAGCGAGGGAAACTGTTTTTT.

Details on this clone: The same CDR3 also results from other DNA sequences found in this sample. This chain's CDR3 is CASSPGYEQYF. The CDR3 DNA follows: TGTGCCAGCAGCCCCGGGTACGAGCAGTACTTC. The chain joins TRBV7-2 to TRBJ2-7; D is undetermined. The germline V gene encodes CDR1 SGHTA and CDR2 FQGNSA. CDR3 length: 11 residues. V lost 5 bases to trimming and J lost 4 bases, with 6 bases between them.

The chain employs TRBV27 and TRBJ2-5; the D gene is possibly TRBD2 (7 bases). V was cut by 2 bases and J by 4 bases, with 14 bases left in between. This CDR3 region has 15 residues. Germline values: CDR1 MNHEY, CDR2 SMNVEV (reference sequence). DNA of the CDR3: TGTGCCAGCAGTTTAGCGGGGGCGGGCCGAGAGACCCAGTACTTC. Translation: CASSLAGAGRETQYF.

The V and J genes are TRBV10-2 and TRBJ1-4; 8 nucleotides align to TRBD1. Germline loops: CDR1 WSHSY, CDR2 SAAADI. The CDR3 totals 15 residues. With V trimmed by 6 bases and J by 0 bases, 3 bases remained unmatched. This CDR3 is CASRATGATNEKLFF. As DNA, the CDR3 is TGCGCCAGCAGGGCGACAGGGGCAACTAATGAAAAACTGTTTTTT.

The chain employs TRBV10-3 and TRBJ2-1; 14 positions match TRBD2. The CDR3 contains 17 residues. Germline V gives CDR1 ENHRY, CDR2 SYGVKD. Germline trimming cut 4 bases from V and 7 bases from J; bases unmatched to any gene: 9. The CDR3 spells CAISGTLGLAGGNEQFF. The CDR3 DNA follows: TGTGCCATCAGTGGCACCCTAGGACTAGCGGGAGGTAATGAGCAGTTCTTC.